Below are 15 T cell receptor beta chains sequenced from a single sample in a study of T cells in Graves' hyperthyroidism and ophthalmopathy. Amplification targeted TCR beta CDR3 regions from RNA transcripts. Primed by the HTBI set, a first-round RT-PCR was run on the TCR CDR3. In TCRdb, the multiplex PCR reads were re-called with MiXCR into one record per CDR3 protein. The table shows hundreds of thousands of distinct CDR3 sequences, with about 15% occurring only once. Sequencing was performed on blood. All receptors come from a woman aged 18-30 years with Graves' hyperthyroidism.

This chain joins TRBV12-3 or TRBV12-4 and TRBJ2-3, with 12 bases fitting TRBD1. There are 19 residues in the CDR3. The J segment lost 4 bases and the V segment lost 6 bases, leaving 17 bases of the junction unmatched. In DNA form, the CDR3 reads TGTGCCAGCAGCCCTTTTTCCGGGACAGGGGGCTGGAGGGCAGATACGCAGTATTTT. This sequence encodes CASSPFSGTGGWRADTQYF.

The rearrangement uses TRBV4-1 and TRBJ1-2; D gene unclear. Deletions cut 0 bases from V and 3 bases from J, with 8 bases between. The CDR3 has 14 residues. The germline V gene has CDR1 MGHRA and CDR2 YSYEKL. The CDR3 protein is CASSQDTLDYGYTF. The CDR3 DNA reads TGCGCCAGCAGCCAAGATACACTTGACTATGGCTACACCTTC.

This clonotype has at least ten counts. A junction boundary mismatches the germline segment, possibly from a read error. The gene calls are TRBV11-1 and TRBJ2-1; 11 nucleotides align to TRBD2. The CDR3 has 15 amino acids. Germline V gene sequence: CDR1 SGHAT, CDR2 FQDESV (reference sequence). CDR3 nucleotide sequence: TGTGCCAGCAGTTTAGCGGGAGGGGGATACAATGAGCAGTTCTTC. Protein sequence: CASSLAGGGYNEQFF.

This clonotype came up many times. This chain connects TRBV7-8 to TRBJ2-3; no reliable D call. Trimming took off 3 bases at V and 2 bases at J, with 12 bases between the two ends. Germline assignment: CDR1 SGHVS and CDR2 FQNEAQ. There are 15 residues in the CDR3. CDR3 in DNA: TGTGCCAGCAGCTTTGTCCGGGTTGCCACAGATACGCAGTATTTT. Protein sequence: CASSFVRVATDTQYF.

In this sample, this clonotype turned up a few times. The chain combines TRBV19 with TRBJ1-5; D unresolved. Trimming shortened V by 4 bases and J by 4 bases, and 14 bases separated the two germline ends. This CDR3 comprises 15 residues. Germline CDR1 reads LNHDA; CDR2 reads SQIVND (reference sequence). The CDR3 is CASSRGGVLNQPQHF. Here the CDR3 DNA reads TGTGCCAGTAGTAGGGGAGGCGTCTTGAATCAGCCCCAGCATTTT.

This clonotype was found a few times. The V call is TRBV6-2 or TRBV6-3, the J call TRBJ1-1; no clear D gene. CDR1 MNHEY and CDR2 SVGEGT come from the germline V gene. There are 17 residues in the CDR3. Trimming took off 0 bases at V and 5 bases at J, with 19 bases between the two ends. This CDR3 is CASSYSIGLRGLTEAFF. CDR3 nucleotide sequence: TGTGCCAGCAGTTACTCGATAGGTCTGCGGGGATTGACTGAAGCTTTCTTT.

The CDR3 bases are TGTGCCAGCAGCCTCAACGTCCTGACTTTC. Its protein is CASSLNVLTF. The V and J genes are TRBV12-3 or TRBV12-4 and TRBJ2-6, with D hard to call. V dropped 6 bases and J dropped 9 bases, with 3 bases sitting between them. The CDR3 totals 10 residues.

This clonotype was counted between two and nine times. This clone may be a read error of a much larger clone one base away. This chain connects TRBV28 to TRBJ1-5; no clear D gene. This CDR3 contains 16 residues. Per germline, CDR1 MDHEN and CDR2 SYDVKM. V lost 6 bases and J lost 2, with 17 bases in between. The CDR3 spells CASSIVTAYGNQPQHF. Here the CDR3 DNA reads TGTGCCAGCAGCATCGTCACAGCCTATGGCAATCAGCCCCAGCATTTT.

This clonotype has more than one count but fewer than ten. J is TRBJ1-2 and V is TRBV7-9; possibly TRBD1 for D (6 bases). Trimming left V 7 bases short and J 4 bases short, with 22 bases between. The CDR3 consists of 16 residues. Looked up from germline, CDR1 is SEHNR and CDR2 is FQNEAQ (reference sequence). The CDR3 DNA reads TGTGCCAGCACCAAGACAGGCCGCGACTCTTTCTATGGCTACACCTTC. Translated, it gives CASTKTGRDSFYGYTF.

The genes are TRBV5-1 and TRBJ2-7, with 7 bases fitting TRBD1. Germline CDR1 reads SGHRS; CDR2 reads YFSETQ. This CDR3 has 14 amino acids. J was trimmed by 5 bases and V by 0 bases; bases with no gene match: 5. CDR3 sequence (DNA): TGCGCCAGCAGCTTGGACCCAGACAGGGACGAGCAGTACTTC. Amino acids: CASSLDPDRDEQYF.

This clonotype was seen at least ten times. The chain uses TRBV4-1 and TRBJ1-5; D is undetermined. The V gene's germline CDR1 is MGHRA and CDR2 YSYEKL. The CDR3 spans 15 residues. Trimming took 1 base from V and 2 from J, leaving 9 bases between them. CDR3 sequence (DNA): TGCGCCAGCAGCCAAGCCGGGTGGGGCAATCAGCCCCAGCATTTT. Translating gives CASSQAGWGNQPQHF.

This clonotype has more than one count but fewer than ten. The chain couples TRBV4-1 to TRBJ2-7; the match to TRBD2 covers 8 bases. CDR1 is MGHRA, CDR2 YSYEKL, per germline. This CDR3 has 14 residues. The ends lost 0 bases at V and 3 bases at J; junction bases unmatched: 1. CDR3 residues: CASSQEAGGYEQYF. Written as DNA, the CDR3 is TGCGCCAGCAGCCAAGAGGCGGGGGGCTACGAGCAGTACTTC.

This clonotype has at least ten counts. The chain links TRBV11-2 to TRBJ2-6; no firm D call. Germline V gene data show CDR1 as SGHAT and CDR2 as FQNNGV. This CDR3 comprises 20 residues. V was pared by 5 bases and J by 0 bases, with 23 bases between. CDR3 residues: CASSPTSGADPGSGANVLTF. The DNA of the CDR3 is TGTGCCAGCAGCCCGACCTCGGGCGCGGACCCTGGCTCTGGGGCCAACGTCCTGACTTTC.

The V gene is TRBV6-1, the J gene TRBJ1-1; D remains ambiguous. The germline CDR1 and CDR2 sequences are MNHNS and SASEGT. V was clipped by 6 bases and J by 5 bases, with 13 bases between them. The CDR3 contains 13 residues. The CDR3 region has the DNA TGTGCCAGCAGAAGCTTGGGGATAACTGAAGCTTTCTTT. Translating gives CASRSLGITEAFF.

This clonotype has ten or more counts. This sequence joins TRBV29-1 and TRBJ2-1; 7 bases match TRBD2. Looked up from germline, CDR1 is SQVTM and CDR2 is ANQGSEA. V shed 7 bases and J 8 bases; nucleotides not matched to a gene: 8. This CDR3 has 12 residues. CDR3 sequence (DNA): TGCAGCGCCGCTGGCGGGAGCTATGAGCAGTTCTTC. It is translated as CSAAGGSYEQFF.